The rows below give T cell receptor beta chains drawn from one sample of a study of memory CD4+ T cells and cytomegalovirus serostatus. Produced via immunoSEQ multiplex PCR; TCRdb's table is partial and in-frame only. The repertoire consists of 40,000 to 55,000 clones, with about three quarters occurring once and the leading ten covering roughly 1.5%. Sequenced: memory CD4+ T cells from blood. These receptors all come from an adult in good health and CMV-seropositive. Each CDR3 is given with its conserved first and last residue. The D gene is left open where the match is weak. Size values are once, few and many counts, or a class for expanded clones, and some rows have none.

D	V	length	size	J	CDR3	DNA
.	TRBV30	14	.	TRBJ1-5	CAWSVGQHGQPQHF	TGTGCCTGGAGTGTAGGGCAGCACGGTCAGCCCCAGCATTTT
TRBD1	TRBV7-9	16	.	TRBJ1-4	CASSQGQGATNEKLFF	TGTGCCAGCAGCCAGGGACAGGGGGCAACTAATGAAAAACTGTTTTTT
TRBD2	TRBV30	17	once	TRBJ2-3	CAWRGKGLAGGTDTQYF	TGTGCCTGGAGGGGGAAGGGACTAGCGGGGGGCACAGATACGCAGTATTTT
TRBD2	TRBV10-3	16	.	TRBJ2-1	CAISESTSGMYNEQFF	TGTGCCATCAGTGAGTCGACTAGCGGGATGTACAATGAGCAGTTCTTC
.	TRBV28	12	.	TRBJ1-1	CASSLWETEAFF	TGTGCCAGCAGTTTATGGGAAACTGAAGCTTTCTTT
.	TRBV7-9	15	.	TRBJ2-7	CASSTPGRLPYEQYF	TGTGCCAGCAGCACCCCGGGGAGACTGCCCTACGAGCAGTACTTC
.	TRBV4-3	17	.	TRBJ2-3	CASSQELLGHSTDTQYF	TGCGCCAGCAGCCAAGAGTTGTTGGGACATAGCACAGATACGCAGTATTTT
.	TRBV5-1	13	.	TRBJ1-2	CASSLNANYGYTF	TGTGCCAGCAGCTTGAACGCTAACTATGGCTACACCTTC
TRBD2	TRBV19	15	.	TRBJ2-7	CASSLRSGGAYEQYF	TGTGCCAGTAGTTTGCGTAGCGGGGGGGCCTACGAGCAGTACTTC
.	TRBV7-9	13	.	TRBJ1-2	CASSLLVAEGYTF	TGTGCCAGCAGCTTACTGGTTGCTGAAGGCTACACCTTC
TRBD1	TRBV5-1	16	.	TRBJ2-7	CASSADGTGGTYEQYF	TGCGCCAGCAGCGCCGACGGGACAGGGGGGACCTACGAGCAGTACTTC
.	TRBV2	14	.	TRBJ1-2	CASSGGKGKEAYTF	TGTGCCAGCAGTGGGGGTAAAGGGAAGGAAGCCTACACCTTC
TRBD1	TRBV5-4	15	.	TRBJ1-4	CASSGTGGREEKLFF	TGTGCCAGCAGCGGAACAGGGGGACGGGAAGAAAAACTGTTTTTT